The 17 T cell receptor beta chains reported below all come from one sample, sequenced in a study of T cell repertoires in cytomegalovirus infection (dated by TCRdb to between 2018 and 2020). The sequencing machine was an Illumina HiSeq 1500. TCRdb trimmed the raw reads at Q25, called clones with MiXCR and kept productive beta chains. One record per CDR3 amino acid sequence lists the most common genes and DNA. The sample records approximately 180,000 distinct CDR3 sequences, about a tenth of which are singletons. Of the sample, approximately 4.3% is held by the ten largest clones. What was sequenced was PBMCs. These receptors all stem from a human donor in good health (CMV status not recorded). Some clones in this sample may be carry-over from other donors' samples.

This clonotype appeared a few times. The rearrangement uses TRBV7-2 and TRBJ2-7; no firm D call. Trimming cost V 1 base and J 6 bases, with 13 bases left between them. The length of the CDR3 is 14 residues. CDR1 is SGHTA and CDR2 is FQGNSA in the germline V gene. The CDR3 coding sequence is TGTGCCAGCAGCTTAGTGCGTGGCAGCACCGAGCAGTACTTC. The encoded protein is CASSLVRGSTEQYF.

This clonotype was seen at least ten times. This chain links TRBV28 with TRBJ1-5, with D unclear. This CDR3 comprises 13 residues. The germline CDR1 and CDR2 sequences are MDHEN and SYDVKM. V shed 3 bases and J shed 7 bases, with 10 bases lying between them. CDR3: CASSFSAWQPQHF. CDR3 in DNA: TGTGCCAGCAGTTTTTCCGCGTGGCAGCCCCAGCATTTT. The whole variable domain, filled in from reference TRBV28 and TRBJ1-5, reads DVKVTQSSRYLVKRTGEKVFLECVQDMDHENMFWYRQDPGLGLRLIYFSYDVKMKEKGDIPEGYSVSREKKERFSLILESASTNQTSMYLCASSFSAWQPQHFGDGTRLSIL.

In this sample, this clonotype turned up a few times. CDR3 in DNA: TGTGCCAGCAGCCAAGGGACGGCACACGTGTACTTC. Translating it yields CASSQGTAHVYF. V gene TRBV14 combines with J gene TRBJ2-7; D is undetermined. Germline values: CDR1 SGHDN, CDR2 FVKESK. The CDR3 is made up of 12 amino acids. V gave up 1 base and J gave up 12 bases, with 13 bases separating them. Full variable domain (remainder filled in from reference TRBV14 and TRBJ2-7): EAGVTQFPSHSVIEKGQTVTLRCDPISGHDNLYWYRRVMGKEIKFLLHFVKESKQDESGMPNNRFLAERTGGTYSTLKVQPAELEDSGVYFCASSQGTAHVYFGPGTRLTVT.

The chain joins TRBV19 to TRBJ2-1; possible D gene TRBD1, 6 bases. CDR3 size: 14 residues. CDR1 and CDR2 (germline): LNHDA, SQIVND (reference sequence). Trimming pared 5 bases from V and 5 bases from J, leaving 13 bases between. This chain's CDR3 is CASSGGPTHNEQFF. Written as DNA, the CDR3 is TGTGCCAGTAGTGGGGGCCCTACACACAATGAGCAGTTCTTC.

There are a few counts of this clonotype. CDR3 amino acids: CASSASVLAVGSGNTIYF. CDR3 DNA sequence: TGTGCCAGCAGTGCCAGTGTCCTTGCCGTCGGGTCTGGAAACACCATATATTTT. The chain couples TRBV2 to TRBJ1-3, with D unclear. The CDR3 extends over 18 amino acids. V lost 4 bases to trimming and J lost 1 base, with 20 bases between them. CDR1 and CDR2 (germline): SNHLY, FYNNEI.

This clonotype was detected ten times or more. This rearrangement joins TRBV7-2 to TRBJ2-5, with 7 bases matching TRBD2. This CDR3 region has 14 residues. The germline gives CDR1 SGHTA, CDR2 FQGNSA. Trimming removed 5 bases from V and 1 base from J; junction bases left unmatched: 4. The CDR3 loop is CASSRGRAQETQYF. The CDR3 coding sequence is TGTGCCAGCAGCCGGGGGAGGGCCCAAGAGACCCAGTACTTC.

This clonotype was counted many times. The chain carries TRBV6-2 or TRBV6-3 and TRBJ1-5; D not resolved. Germline assignment: CDR1 MNHEY and CDR2 SVGEGT. Trimming shortened V by 6 bases and J by 4 bases, and 19 bases separated the two germline ends. The CDR3 is 16 amino acids. CDR3 DNA: TGTGCCAGCAGCTCGCTACCGCGCTCGGGGAATCAGCCCCAGCATTTT. Amino acid sequence: CASSSLPRSGNQPQHF.

This clonotype has just a few counts. V gene TRBV28 combines with J gene TRBJ2-3; no definite D call. V was cut by 7 bases and J by 2 bases, with 4 bases left in between. The CDR3 has 11 amino acids. Germline V lookup: CDR1 MDHEN, CDR2 SYDVKM. CDR3 sequence: CASTTTDTQYF. The CDR3 region has the DNA TGTGCCAGCACTACCACAGATACGCAGTATTTT.

This clonotype occurred once. The rearrangement links TRBV7-6 to TRBJ2-1, with D perhaps matching TRBD1 (5 bases). V was shortened by 5 bases and J by 8 bases, with 19 bases between the two germline ends. Per germline, CDR1 SGHVS and CDR2 FNYEAQ. CDR3 length equals 15 residues. The DNA for the CDR3 is TGTGCCAGCAGCCCAGGGTTGCGGCGCGGCGATGAGCAGTTCTTC. Residues: CASSPGLRRGDEQFF.

The J gene is TRBJ1-2, the V gene TRBV5-1; 8 bases are a match to TRBD1. The CDR3 spans 14 residues. V gave up 4 bases and J gave up 6 bases; unmatched junction bases: 8. CDR1 and CDR2 (germline): SGHRS, YFSETQ. CDR3 in amino acids: CASSLDRGTNGYTF. In DNA form, the CDR3 reads TGCGCCAGCAGCCTCGACAGGGGTACGAATGGCTACACCTTC.

This clonotype was found a few times. The chain combines TRBV10-1 with TRBJ1-1; TRBD1 matches 7 bases. Trimming at V came to 6 bases and at J to 1 base, leaving 2 bases not matched to a gene. The CDR3 totals 13 residues. The germline CDR1 and CDR2 sequences are WNHNN and SYGVQD (reference sequence). CDR3 residues: CASSGTANTEAFF. CDR3 nucleotide sequence: TGCGCCAGCAGCGGGACAGCGAACACTGAAGCTTTCTTT.

This clonotype came up many times. The chain links TRBV7-2 to TRBJ2-7; 9 bases align to TRBD1. The germline V gene has CDR1 SGHTA and CDR2 FQGNSA. V dropped 3 bases and J dropped 4; count of bases not matched to a gene: 4. The CDR3 totals 14 residues. CDR3 protein: CASSLGTGWYEQYF. In DNA form, the CDR3 reads TGTGCCAGCAGCTTGGGGACAGGGTGGTACGAGCAGTACTTC.

Ten or more counts support this clonotype. The chain couples TRBV7-2 to TRBJ2-5; 10 bases match TRBD2. The CDR3 extends over 18 amino acids. The V gene end was trimmed by 4 bases and the J gene end by 0 bases; junction bases not matched to a gene: 11. The germline gives CDR1 SGHTA, CDR2 FQGNSA. This CDR3 is CASSWPSGGAPYQETQYF. CDR3 sequence (DNA): TGTGCCAGCAGCTGGCCTAGCGGGGGCGCTCCGTACCAAGAGACCCAGTACTTC.

Ten or more counts support this clonotype. The chain uses TRBV7-2 and TRBJ1-6; 7 bases are shared with TRBD1. The germline V gene encodes CDR1 SGHTA and CDR2 FQGNSA. V shed 0 bases, J shed 7 bases, and the junction held 6 bases outside the gene matches. The CDR3 runs to 16 residues. As DNA, the CDR3 is TGTGCCAGCAGCTTAGCTTTGACAGGGTCAAATTCACCCCTCCACTTT. Its protein product is CASSLALTGSNSPLHF.

This clonotype was observed a few times. J is TRBJ2-1 and V is TRBV28; 7 bases are a match to TRBD2. V was clipped by 5 bases and J by 3 bases; unmatched bases: 7. This CDR3 is built from 15 residues. CDR1 and CDR2 from the germline V gene are MDHEN and SYDVKM. The chain's CDR3 is CASSSSGVGYNEQFF. Written as DNA, the CDR3 is TGTGCCAGCAGTAGCAGCGGGGTAGGCTACAATGAGCAGTTCTTC.

This clonotype was counted between two and nine times. V is TRBV10-2 and J is TRBJ1-2; no clear D gene. Germline V lookup: CDR1 WSHSY, CDR2 SAAADI. V was shortened by 2 bases and J by 2 bases, with 6 bases between the two germline ends. This CDR3 has 13 amino acids. CDR3 nucleotides: TGCGCCAGCAGTGAGAAGGGAAACTATGGCTACACCTTC. This gives the protein CASSEKGNYGYTF.

This clonotype has at least ten counts. The chain carries TRBV28 and TRBJ2-1, with 7 bases that match TRBD1. The CDR3 has 16 residues. Per the germline V gene, CDR1 is MDHEN and CDR2 is SYDVKM. The junction had 7 bases not matched to a gene; V was cut back by 3 bases and J by 2 bases. CDR3 sequence (DNA): TGTGCCAGCAGTTTTCGAGACAGGGTACCCTACAATGAGCAGTTCTTC. Residues: CASSFRDRVPYNEQFF.